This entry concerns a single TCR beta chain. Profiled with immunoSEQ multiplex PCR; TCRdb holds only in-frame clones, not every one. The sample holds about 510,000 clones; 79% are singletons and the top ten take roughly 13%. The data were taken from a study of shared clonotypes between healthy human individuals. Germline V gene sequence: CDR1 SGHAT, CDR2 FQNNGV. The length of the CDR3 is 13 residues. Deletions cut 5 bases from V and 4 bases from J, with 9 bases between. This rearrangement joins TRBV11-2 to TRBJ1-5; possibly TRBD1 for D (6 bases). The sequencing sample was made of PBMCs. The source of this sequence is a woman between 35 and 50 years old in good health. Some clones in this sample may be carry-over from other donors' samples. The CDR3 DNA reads TGTGCCAGCAGCATCGGACAGAATCAGCCCCAGCATTTT. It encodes CASSIGQNQPQHF.